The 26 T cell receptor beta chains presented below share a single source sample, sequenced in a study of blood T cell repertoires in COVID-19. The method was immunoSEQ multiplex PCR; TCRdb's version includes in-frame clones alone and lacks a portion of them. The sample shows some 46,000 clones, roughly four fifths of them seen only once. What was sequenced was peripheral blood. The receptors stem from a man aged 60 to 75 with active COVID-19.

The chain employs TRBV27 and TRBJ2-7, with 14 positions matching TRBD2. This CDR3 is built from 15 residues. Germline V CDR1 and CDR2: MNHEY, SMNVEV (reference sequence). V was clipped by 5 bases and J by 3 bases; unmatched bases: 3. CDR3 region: CASSIGLAGGYEQYF. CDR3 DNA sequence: TGTGCCAGCAGTATCGGACTAGCGGGGGGCTACGAGCAGTACTTC.

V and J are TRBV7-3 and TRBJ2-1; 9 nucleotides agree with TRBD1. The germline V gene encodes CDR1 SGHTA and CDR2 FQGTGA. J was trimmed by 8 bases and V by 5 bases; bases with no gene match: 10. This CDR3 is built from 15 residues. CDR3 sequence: CASSIDRGKVDEQFF. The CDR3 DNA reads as TGTGCCAGCAGCATTGACAGGGGGAAGGTCGATGAGCAGTTCTTC.

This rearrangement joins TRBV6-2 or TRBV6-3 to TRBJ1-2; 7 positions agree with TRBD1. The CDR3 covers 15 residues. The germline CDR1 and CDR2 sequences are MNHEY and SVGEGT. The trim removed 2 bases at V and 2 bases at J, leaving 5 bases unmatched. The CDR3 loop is CASSYANRGNYGYTF. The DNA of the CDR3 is TGTGCCAGCAGTTACGCTAACAGGGGAAACTATGGCTACACCTTC.

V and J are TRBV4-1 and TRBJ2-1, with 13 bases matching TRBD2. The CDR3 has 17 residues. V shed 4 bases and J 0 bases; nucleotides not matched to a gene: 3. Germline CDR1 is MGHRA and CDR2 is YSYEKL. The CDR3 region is CASSRGLAGSSYNEQFF. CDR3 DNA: TGCGCCAGCAGCCGGGGACTAGCGGGGAGCTCCTACAATGAGCAGTTCTTC.

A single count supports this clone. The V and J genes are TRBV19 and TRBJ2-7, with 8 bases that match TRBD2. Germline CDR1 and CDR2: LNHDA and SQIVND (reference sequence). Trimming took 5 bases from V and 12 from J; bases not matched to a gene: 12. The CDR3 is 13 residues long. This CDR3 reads CASSFSGLEAPYF. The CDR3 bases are TGTGCCAGTAGTTTCTCGGGACTAGAGGCTCCGTACTTC.

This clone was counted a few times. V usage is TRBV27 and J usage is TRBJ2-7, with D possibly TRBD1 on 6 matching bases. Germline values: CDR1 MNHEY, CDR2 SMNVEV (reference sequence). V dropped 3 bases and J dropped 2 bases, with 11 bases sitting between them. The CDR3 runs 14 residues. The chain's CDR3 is CASSLGASTYEQYF. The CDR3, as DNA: TGTGCCAGCAGTTTGGGGGCCTCCACCTACGAGCAGTACTTC.

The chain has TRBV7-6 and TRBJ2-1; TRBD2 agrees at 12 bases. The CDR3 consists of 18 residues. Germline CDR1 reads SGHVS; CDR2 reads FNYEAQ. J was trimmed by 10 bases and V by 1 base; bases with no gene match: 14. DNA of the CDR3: TGTGCCAGCAGCTTAGGGGAACTACTAGCGGGGGGTTACGAGGAGCAGTTCTTC. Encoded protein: CASSLGELLAGGYEEQFF.

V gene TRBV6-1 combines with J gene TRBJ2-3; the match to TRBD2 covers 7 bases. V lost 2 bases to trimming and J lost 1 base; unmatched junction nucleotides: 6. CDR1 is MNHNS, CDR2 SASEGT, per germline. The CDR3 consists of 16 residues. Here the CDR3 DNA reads TGTGCCAGCAGTGAATGGAGCGGGGTCCGCACAGATACGCAGTATTTT. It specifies CASSEWSGVRTDTQYF.

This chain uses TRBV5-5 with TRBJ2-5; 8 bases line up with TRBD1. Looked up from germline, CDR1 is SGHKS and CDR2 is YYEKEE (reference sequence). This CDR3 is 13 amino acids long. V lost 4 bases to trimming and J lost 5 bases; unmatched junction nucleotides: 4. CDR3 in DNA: TGTGCCAGCAGCCGAGACAGGGGTGAGACCCAGTACTTC. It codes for CASSRDRGETQYF.

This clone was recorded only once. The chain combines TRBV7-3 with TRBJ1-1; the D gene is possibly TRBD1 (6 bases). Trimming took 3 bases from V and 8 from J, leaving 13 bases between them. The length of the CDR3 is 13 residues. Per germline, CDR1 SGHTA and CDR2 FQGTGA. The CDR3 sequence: CASSLAAQGEAFF. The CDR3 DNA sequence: TGTGCCAGCAGCTTGGCTGCGCAGGGGGAAGCTTTCTTT.

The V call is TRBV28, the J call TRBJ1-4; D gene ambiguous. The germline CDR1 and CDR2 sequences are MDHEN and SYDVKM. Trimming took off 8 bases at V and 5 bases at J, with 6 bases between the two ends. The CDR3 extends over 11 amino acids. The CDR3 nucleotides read TGTGCCAGCTACTCCAATGAAAAACTGTTTTTT. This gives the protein CASYSNEKLFF.

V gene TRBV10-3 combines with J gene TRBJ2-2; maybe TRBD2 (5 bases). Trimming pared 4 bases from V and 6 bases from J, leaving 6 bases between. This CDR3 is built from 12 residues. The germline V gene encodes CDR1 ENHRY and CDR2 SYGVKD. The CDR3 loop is CAISGRPGELFF. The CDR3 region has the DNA TGTGCCATCAGTGGGAGGCCCGGGGAGCTGTTTTTT.

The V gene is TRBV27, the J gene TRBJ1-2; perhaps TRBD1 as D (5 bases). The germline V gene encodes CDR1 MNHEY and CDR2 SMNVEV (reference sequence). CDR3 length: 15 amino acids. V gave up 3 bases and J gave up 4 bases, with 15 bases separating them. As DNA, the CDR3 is TGTGCCAGCAGTTTGGCAGGGATCACCGCCTATGGCTACACCTTC. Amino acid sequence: CASSLAGITAYGYTF.

CDR3: CASSSASGRGIGELFF. The CDR3 DNA is TGTGCCAGCAGCTCCGCTAGCGGGCGGGGGATCGGGGAGCTGTTTTTT. V is TRBV5-4 and J is TRBJ2-2, with TRBD2 matching 8 bases. CDR1 SGHNT and CDR2 YYREEE come from the germline V gene (reference sequence). The CDR3 sequence is 16 residues long. V was clipped by 3 bases and J by 7 bases; unmatched bases: 11.

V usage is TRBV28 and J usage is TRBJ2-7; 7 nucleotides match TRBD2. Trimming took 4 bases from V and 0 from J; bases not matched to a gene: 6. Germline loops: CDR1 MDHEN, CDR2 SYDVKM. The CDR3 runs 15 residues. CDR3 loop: CASSSQRGSSYEQYF. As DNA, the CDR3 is TGTGCCAGCAGTTCCCAGCGGGGTAGCTCCTACGAGCAGTACTTC.

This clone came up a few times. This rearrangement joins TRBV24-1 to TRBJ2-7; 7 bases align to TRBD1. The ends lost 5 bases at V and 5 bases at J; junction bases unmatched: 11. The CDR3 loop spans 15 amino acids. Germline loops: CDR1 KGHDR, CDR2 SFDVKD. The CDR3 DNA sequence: TGTGCCACCAGTGCCCGGGACAGCCTTTGGAACGAGCAGTACTTC. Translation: CATSARDSLWNEQYF.

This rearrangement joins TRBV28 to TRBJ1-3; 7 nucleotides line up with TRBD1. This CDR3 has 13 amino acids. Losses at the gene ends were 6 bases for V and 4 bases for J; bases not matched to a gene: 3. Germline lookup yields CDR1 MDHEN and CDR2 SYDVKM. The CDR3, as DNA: TGTGCCAGCAGCAGGGGACAGGGAAACACCATATATTTT. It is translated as CASSRGQGNTIYF.

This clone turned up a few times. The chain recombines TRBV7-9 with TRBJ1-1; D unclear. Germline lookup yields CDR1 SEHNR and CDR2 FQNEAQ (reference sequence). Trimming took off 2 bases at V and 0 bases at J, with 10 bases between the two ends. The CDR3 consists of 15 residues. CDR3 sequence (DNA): TGTGCCAGCAGCTTATTTTGGCGGCTGAACACTGAAGCTTTCTTT. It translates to CASSLFWRLNTEAFF.

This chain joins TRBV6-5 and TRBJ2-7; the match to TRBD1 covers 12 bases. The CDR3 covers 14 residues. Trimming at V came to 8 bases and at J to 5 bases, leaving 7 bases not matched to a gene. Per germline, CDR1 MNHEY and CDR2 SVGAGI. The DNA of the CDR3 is TGTGCCAGCTGGCGCGGGACAGGGGGCCACGAGCAGTACTTC. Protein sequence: CASWRGTGGHEQYF.

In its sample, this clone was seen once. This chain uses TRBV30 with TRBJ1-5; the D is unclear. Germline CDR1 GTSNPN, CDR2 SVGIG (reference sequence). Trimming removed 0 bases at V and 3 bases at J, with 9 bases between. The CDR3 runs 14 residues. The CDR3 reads CAWSVGGINQPQHF. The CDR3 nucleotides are TGTGCCTGGAGTGTAGGAGGGATCAATCAGCCCCAGCATTTT.

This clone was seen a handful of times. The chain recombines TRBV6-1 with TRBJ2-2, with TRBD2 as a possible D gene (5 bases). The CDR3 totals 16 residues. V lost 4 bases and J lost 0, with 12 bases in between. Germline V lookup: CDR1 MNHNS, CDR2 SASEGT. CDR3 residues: CASSVGNIANTGELFF. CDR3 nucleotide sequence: TGTGCCAGCAGTGTCGGGAATATCGCGAACACCGGGGAGCTGTTTTTT.

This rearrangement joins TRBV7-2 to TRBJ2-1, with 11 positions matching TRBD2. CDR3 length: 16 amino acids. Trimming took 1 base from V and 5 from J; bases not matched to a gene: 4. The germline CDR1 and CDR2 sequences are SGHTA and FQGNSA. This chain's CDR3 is CASSLVGSGGDNEQFF. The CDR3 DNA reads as TGTGCCAGCAGCTTAGTAGGTAGCGGGGGGGACAATGAGCAGTTCTTC.

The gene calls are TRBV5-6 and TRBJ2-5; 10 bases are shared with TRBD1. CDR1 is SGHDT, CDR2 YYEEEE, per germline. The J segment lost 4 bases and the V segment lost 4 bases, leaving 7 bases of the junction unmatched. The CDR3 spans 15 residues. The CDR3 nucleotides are TGTGCCAGCAGCACCGGGACAGGGGCTGGAGAGACCCAGTACTTC. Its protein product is CASSTGTGAGETQYF.

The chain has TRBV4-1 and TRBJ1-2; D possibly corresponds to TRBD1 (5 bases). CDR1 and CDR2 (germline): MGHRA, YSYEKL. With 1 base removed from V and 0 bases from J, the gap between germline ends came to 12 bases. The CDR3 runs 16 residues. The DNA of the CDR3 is TGCGCCAGCAGCCAAGTTACTACAGGCCCTAACTATGGCTACACCTTC. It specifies CASSQVTTGPNYGYTF.

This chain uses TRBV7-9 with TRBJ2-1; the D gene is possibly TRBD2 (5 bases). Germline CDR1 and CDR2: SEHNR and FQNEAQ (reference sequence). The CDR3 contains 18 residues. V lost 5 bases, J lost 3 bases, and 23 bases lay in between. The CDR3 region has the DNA TGTGCCAGCAGCCCCCTCGGGGTTGGCGGAGCTCTCTACAATGAGCAGTTCTTC. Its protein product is CASSPLGVGGALYNEQFF.

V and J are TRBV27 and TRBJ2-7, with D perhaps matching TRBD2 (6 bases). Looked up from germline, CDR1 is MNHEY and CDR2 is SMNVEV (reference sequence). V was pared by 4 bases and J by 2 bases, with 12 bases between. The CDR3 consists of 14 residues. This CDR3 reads CASSSGLNPYEQYF. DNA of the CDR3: TGTGCCAGCAGTTCTGGACTAAACCCCTACGAGCAGTACTTC.